The T cell receptor (beta chain) under discussion was sequenced for a study of human T cells and chemical hapten exposure. It was the library that attached unique molecular identifiers to individual cDNA molecules. TCRdb independently ran MiXCR on the RACE reads; one entry per CDR3 protein. Of approximately 80,000 distinct CDR3 sequences listed, around 10% are singletons. Points from the study as a whole: Healthy individuals' immune responses may differ from those of donors, who had alopecia.

The CDR3 has 15 residues. Germline V gene lookup returns CDR1 SGHTA and CDR2 FQGNSA. V lost 4 bases to trimming and J lost 0 bases; unmatched junction nucleotides: 2. Time point specified: patch test 1, 2 weeks after DPC sensitization. Treatment denoted: therapeutic diphenylcyclopropenone sensitization with weekly scalp DPC. As concerns this clonotype: Its cognate antigen is unknown.

The sequence came from a woman between 45 and 65 years old with alopecia areata. Some clones in this sample may be carry-over from other donors' samples. The chain combines TRBV7-2 with TRBJ2-1; TRBD2 aligns across 8 bases. The specimen comprised whole blood, sampled in connection with sensitization to the hapten diphenylcyclopropenone (DPC). CDR3 nucleotide sequence: TGTGCCAGCAGCTCAACTAGCGGCTCCTACAATGAGCAGTTCTTC. It specifies CASSSTSGSYNEQFF.